A single sample gave rise to the 15 T cell receptor beta chains below, sequenced in a study of Tregs in tolerant kidney transplant recipients (dated by TCRdb to the late 2010s). The receptor library was made with the immunoSEQ multiplex PCR assay. The clones in this table, taken by TCRdb from immuneACCESS, are in-frame only. Not every clone is retained; where verified, under half of the shortfall comes from an unresolved V gene, and the cause of the rest is unknown. The sample table includes 30,000 or so clones. The top ten clones comprise about an eighth of the sample. The label giving this sample's time point can be read as: blood sample drawn before combined kidney and bone marrow transplant. The starting material was CD8+ T cells from blood, obtained before the transplant. The receptors stem from a human donor who received a combined kidney and bone marrow transplant.

A word on this clone: The DNA ends 3 residues before the CDR3 does, and the rest of the CDR3 is filled in from the germline J gene. The rearrangement uses TRBV5-6 and TRBJ2-7, with TRBD1 as a possible D gene (6 bases). Trimming shortened V by 2 bases and J by 5 bases, and 11 bases separated the two germline ends. The CDR3 is made up of 13 amino acids. CDR1 SGHDT and CDR2 YYEEEE come from the germline V gene. CDR3 region: CASSFPTGDEQYF. The CDR3 DNA, read in part, is TGTGCCAGCAGCTTTCCGACAGGTGACGAG.

Concerning this clone itself: The sequenced fragment ends 3 residues before the CDR3 boundary, so the rest is inferred from the germline J gene. The chain uses TRBV5-4 and TRBJ2-3; possible D gene TRBD2, 6 bases. The CDR3 has 12 residues. Trimming removed 4 bases from V and 4 bases from J, with 7 bases in between. Per germline, CDR1 SGHNT and CDR2 YYREEE (reference sequence). CDR3 bases read: TGTGCCAGCAGCGCGGGGTCAGATACG. It codes for CASSAGSDT. The entire CDR3 is CASSAGSDTQYF.

Note on this clone: With the read ending 3 residues before the CDR3 end, the germline J gene is used to fill in that end. This chain joins TRBV11-2 and TRBJ2-7; no firm D call. CDR3 size: 13 residues. Germline V CDR1 and CDR2: SGHAT, FQNNGV. Trimming took 0 bases from V and 3 from J, leaving 6 bases between them. This CDR3 is CASSLDGSYEQYF. The CDR3 bases that were read are TGTGCCAGCAGCTTAGATGGTAGCTACGAG.

Concerning this clone: The read stops 3 residues short of the end of the CDR3; the missing end is completed from the germline J gene. V is TRBV4-2 and J is TRBJ2-3, with 8 bases matching TRBD2. Germline V gene lookup returns CDR1 LGHNA and CDR2 YNFKEQ. The CDR3 sequence is 17 residues long. The V and J ends lost 4 bases and 2 bases, in that order; junction bases with no gene match: 11. CDR3 DNA (partial): TGTGCCAGCAGCCCTTCCCCGACTAGCGCGAACACAGATACG. Translating gives CASSPSPTSANTDT. The entire CDR3 is CASSPSPTSANTDTQYF.

Worth noting for this clone: The read falls 3 residues short of the CDR3 end, and the missing part is taken from the germline J gene. The chain is built from TRBV6-2 or TRBV6-3 and TRBJ2-7; D gene ambiguous. This CDR3 has 13 amino acids. Germline CDR1 reads MNHEY; CDR2 reads SVGEGT. The ends were cut back, 7 bases at V and 2 bases at J, with 12 bases in the middle. The CDR3 spells CASKPATPYEQYF. Partial CDR3 DNA: TGTGCCAGCAAGCCCGCAACTCCCTACGAG.

As for this clone: The junction departs from the called germline gene at one end, perhaps through a read error. The CDR3 end falls 3 residues outside the read, so it is completed with the germline J gene. The rearrangement uses TRBV4-2 and TRBJ2-1; no definite D call. Looked up from germline, CDR1 is LGHNA and CDR2 is YNFKEQ. The CDR3 runs 15 residues. The DNA read from the CDR3 is TGCGCCAGCAGCCAAGGAAGGGCAGGTTACAATGAG. Protein product: CASSQGRAGYNE. The whole CDR3 reads CASSQGRAGYNEQFF.

Concerning this clone: The CDR3 end is not reached by the read, which stops 3 residues before it; the germline J gene fills it in. The rearrangement uses TRBV20-1 and TRBJ2-1, with 9 bases aligning to TRBD2. The length of the CDR3 is 15 residues. The germline V gene has CDR1 DFQATT and CDR2 SNEGSKA (reference sequence). With 2 bases clipped from V and 5 bases from J, the junction kept 7 bases outside the gene matches. Incomplete CDR3 DNA: TGCAGTGCTAGAACGCTAGCGGGGCCCCACAATGAG. It codes for CSARTLAGPHNE. The whole CDR3 region reads CSARTLAGPHNEQFF.

Concerning this clone: The read finishes 3 residues shy of the CDR3 end, and the germline J gene is used to complete it. V gene TRBV19 combines with J gene TRBJ2-1; TRBD1 matches 8 bases. V trimming: 1 base; J trimming: 6 bases; junction bases outside the gene matches: 5. This CDR3 has 15 amino acids. Germline V gene lookup returns CDR1 LNHDA and CDR2 SQIVND (reference sequence). The CDR3 reads CASSIGGTGVNEQFF. The CDR3 bases that were read are TGTGCCAGTAGTATAGGGGGGACAGGAGTCAATGAG.

As regards this clone: The CDR3 end lies 3 residues beyond the end of the read and is filled in from the germline J gene. The chain combines TRBV20-1 with TRBJ2-7; 8 bases are shared with TRBD1. The germline CDR1 and CDR2 sequences are DFQATT and SNEGSKA (reference sequence). Trimming took 0 bases from V and 4 from J; bases not matched to a gene: 8. This CDR3 spans 15 amino acids. Partial CDR3 DNA: TGCAGTGCTAGAGATTATGGACAGGGTCGATACGAG. Encoded protein: CSARDYGQGRYE. From start to end, the CDR3 is CSARDYGQGRYEQYF.

Regarding this clone: With the read ending 3 residues before the CDR3 end, the germline J gene is used to fill in that end. The gene calls are TRBV19 and TRBJ1-4; 11 bases match TRBD1. Germline CDR1 reads LNHDA; CDR2 reads SQIVND (reference sequence). V dropped 6 bases and J dropped 8; count of bases not matched to a gene: 8. This CDR3 comprises 15 residues. The CDR3 sequence is CASRKGQGAREKLFF. The part of the CDR3 DNA that was read is TGTGCCAGTAGAAAAGGACAGGGGGCGCGGGAAAAA.

In regard to this clone: Coverage ceases 3 residues before the CDR3 finishes, and the germline J gene fills in the end. The V and J genes are TRBV18 and TRBJ1-1; TRBD1 matches 8 bases. The CDR3 contains 17 residues. Germline CDR1 KGHSH, CDR2 LQKENI. Trimming cost V 2 bases and J 5 bases; bases outside gene matches: 13. The chain's CDR3 is CASSPGSSGQGITEAFF. CDR3 DNA (partial): TGTGCCAGCTCACCAGGGTCGAGTGGACAGGGTATAACTGAA.

Remarks on this clone: The DNA ends 3 residues before the CDR3 does, and the rest of the CDR3 is filled in from the germline J gene. The V and J genes are TRBV5-1 and TRBJ1-2, with D perhaps TRBD1 (6 bases). Germline CDR1 SGHRS, CDR2 YFSETQ. Trimming took off 0 bases at V and 6 bases at J, with 12 bases between the two ends. This CDR3 contains 14 residues. CDR3 bases read: TGCGCCAGCAGCTTGGCCATGCAGGGGAATGGC. Encoded protein: CASSLAMQGNG. The entire CDR3 is CASSLAMQGNGYTF.

In regard to this clone: The read ends 3 residues before the CDR3 terminus; that terminus is restored from the germline J gene. The chain links TRBV29-1 to TRBJ2-7, with 8 bases matching TRBD2. CDR1 SQVTM and CDR2 ANQGSEA come from the germline V gene. After removal of 1 base from V and 1 base from J, the junction contained 6 bases not matched to a gene. The CDR3 is made up of 15 amino acids. CDR3 DNA (partial): TGCAGCGTTGAAGGGCCTAGCGGGCCATCCTACGAG. Its protein is CSVEGPSGPSYE. The full CDR3 protein is CSVEGPSGPSYEQYF.

Points on this clone: From the germline J gene comes the end of the CDR3, since the read stops 3 residues before it. The chain uses TRBV6-1 and TRBJ2-7, with 7 bases fitting TRBD2. CDR1 and CDR2 (germline): MNHNS, SASEGT. CDR3 length: 15 amino acids. With 1 base clipped from V and 5 bases from J, the junction kept 8 bases outside the gene matches. CDR3 in amino acids: CASSEVRAGVDEQYF. The part of the CDR3 DNA that was read is TGTGCCAGCAGTGAAGTTCGCGCGGGAGTCGACGAG.

Details on this clone: The CDR3 goes on 3 residues after the read ends, and that part is filled in from the germline J gene. The gene calls are TRBV20-1 and TRBJ1-2; D is possibly TRBD1 (6 bases). Germline V gene data show CDR1 as DFQATT and CDR2 as SNEGSKA (reference sequence). The CDR3 covers 11 residues. The part of the CDR3 DNA that was read is TGCAGTGCTAGAGATAGGGGGAAC. As protein: CSARDRGN. Given in full, the CDR3 is CSARDRGNYTF.